A single sample is the source of the 6 T cell receptor beta chains below, sequenced in a study of blood T cell repertoires in COVID-19. Clones were sequenced by immunoSEQ multiplex PCR, and TCRdb holds only the in-frame ones, with some missing. The profile covers around 270,000 clones, with about 90% appearing a single time and over 3% taken by the ten largest. Specimen: PBMCs or T cells enriched from blood (not recorded which). The receptors here all came from a woman aged 40 to 55 who had been exposed to COVID-19.

Only a few counts were recorded for this clone. The chain couples TRBV5-1 to TRBJ2-5, with TRBD2 identical over 16 bases. The V gene's germline CDR1 is SGHRS and CDR2 YFSETQ. V trimming: 5 bases; J trimming: 4 bases; junction bases outside the gene matches: 11. CDR3 length equals 18 residues. CDR3 nucleotides: TGCGCCAGCAGTAGAACCGGGACTAGCGGGGGGGCAGGAGAGACCCAGTACTTC. It is translated as CASSRTGTSGGAGETQYF.

The chain combines TRBV6-6 with TRBJ2-1; TRBD2 aligns across 10 bases. The germline gives CDR1 MNHNY, CDR2 SVGAGI (reference sequence). The V segment lost 5 bases and the J segment 1 base; nucleotides outside the gene matches: 8. There are 17 residues in the CDR3. The CDR3 sequence: CASSRYGLAASYNEQFF. CDR3 bases: TGTGCCAGCAGTCGCTACGGACTAGCGGCTTCCTACAATGAGCAGTTCTTC.

The chain employs TRBV21-1 and TRBJ2-3; TRBD2, as called in the table, went unchecked against the DNA. TRBV21-1 is given as a pseudogene. This CDR3 has 16 residues. The CDR3 DNA reads TGTGCCAGCAGCGAGGGACTAGCGGGAGGGTCAGATACGCAGTATTTT. Its protein is CASSEGLAGGSDTQYF.

V and J are TRBV12-3 or TRBV12-4 and TRBJ1-1, with D tentatively TRBD1 (5 bases). This CDR3 has 11 residues. Trimming took off 5 bases at V and 7 bases at J, with 8 bases between the two ends. CDR3: CASSGAIEAFF. The CDR3 DNA sequence: TGTGCCAGCAGTGGGGCCATTGAAGCTTTCTTT.

Details on this clone: The junction shows a germline mismatch at one end, possibly a read error. V gene TRBV19 combines with J gene TRBJ1-1; 8 bases are a match to TRBD1. Germline V CDR1 and CDR2: LNHDA, SQIVND (reference sequence). This CDR3 contains 14 residues. The CDR3 here is CASSVDRGSTEAFF. CDR3 nucleotides: TGTGCCAGTAGTGTAGACAGGGGTAGCACTGAAGCTTTCTTT.

This clone was detected only once. The genes are TRBV7-2 and TRBJ2-7; the match to TRBD2 covers 10 bases. Germline trimming cut 5 bases from V and 5 bases from J; bases unmatched to any gene: 3. The CDR3 length is 13 residues. Germline V lookup: CDR1 SGHTA, CDR2 FQGNSA. This chain's CDR3 is CASSPSGGDEQYV. The CDR3 DNA reads as TGTGCCAGCAGCCCCAGCGGGGGGGACGAGCAGTACGTC.